The 14 T cell receptor beta chains given below trace back to one sample, sequenced in a study of blood T cell repertoires in COVID-19. Repertoires were generated with immunoSEQ multiplex PCR, while TCRdb's copy carries only in-frame clones and drops some. Of approximately 97,000 clones in the sample, 70% to 90% are singletons; the top ten hold about 2.9%. Sequencing was performed on peripheral blood. Receptor source: a man aged 45-60 years with active or convalescent COVID-19.

The chain links TRBV5-4 to TRBJ2-3, with 11 positions matching TRBD2. The CDR3 runs to 17 residues. V shed 1 base and J 5 bases; nucleotides not matched to a gene: 9. Looked up from germline, CDR1 is SGHNT and CDR2 is YYREEE (reference sequence). The DNA for the CDR3 is TGTGCCAGCAGCTTGTTATCGCTAGCGGGGGGCCTAGATACGCAGTATTTT. Its translation: CASSLLSLAGGLDTQYF.

The chain links TRBV5-1 to TRBJ2-5; D might be TRBD1 (5 bases). The CDR3 contains 14 residues. Trimming removed 2 bases from V and 3 bases from J, with 11 bases in between. Germline V gene lookup returns CDR1 SGHRS and CDR2 YFSETQ. CDR3 DNA: TGCGCCAGCAGCTTTCGACAGATTGAAGAGACCCAGTACTTC. It codes for CASSFRQIEETQYF.

The chain couples TRBV29-1 to TRBJ2-5; D may be TRBD2 (5 bases). Trimming stripped 7 bases from V and 5 bases from J, with 14 bases between. Germline lookup yields CDR1 SQVTM and CDR2 ANQGSEA. The CDR3 length is 12 residues. For the CDR3, the DNA is TGCAGCGGGAAGGCTAGCCGGGAGACCCAGTACTTC. Translation: CSGKASRETQYF.

This clone appeared a single time. The CDR3 reads CASSQNPEAGWTYEQYF. The CDR3 DNA follows: TGTGCCAGCAGCCAGAACCCGGAGGCAGGATGGACCTACGAGCAGTACTTC. This chain links TRBV3-1 (or the pseudogene TRBV3-2) with TRBJ2-7; a possible D gene is TRBD2 (5 bases). The CDR3 loop spans 17 amino acids. The V end was cut by 3 bases, the J end by 2 bases, with 20 bases between. The germline V gene has CDR1 LGHDT and CDR2 YNNKEL (reference sequence).

The genes are TRBV9 and TRBJ2-7, with TRBD2 matching over 7 bases. This CDR3 has 14 residues. After removal of 3 bases from V and 5 bases from J, the junction contained 8 bases not matched to a gene. Germline values: CDR1 SGDLS, CDR2 YYNGEE. CDR3 sequence reads: CASSASGGGNEQYF. CDR3 coding DNA: TGTGCCAGCAGCGCCAGTGGCGGGGGTAACGAGCAGTACTTC.

This clone was counted only a few times. V is TRBV6-1 and J is TRBJ2-5; 9 positions agree with TRBD1. The ends lost 2 bases at V and 7 bases at J; junction bases unmatched: 5. The CDR3 is 14 amino acids. Per germline, CDR1 MNHNS and CDR2 SASEGT. The CDR3 sequence: CASSERDRVVTQYF. In DNA form, the CDR3 reads TGTGCCAGCAGTGAAAGGGACAGGGTAGTGACCCAGTACTTC.

V and J are TRBV27 and TRBJ1-5, with D possibly TRBD1 on 6 matching bases. V was trimmed by 5 bases and J by 3 bases, leaving 14 bases between them. Germline loops: CDR1 MNHEY, CDR2 SMNVEV (reference sequence). The length of the CDR3 is 15 residues. The CDR3 coding sequence is TGTGCCAGCAGTCCCGATGACAGGATCAATCAGCCCCAGCATTTT. It codes for CASSPDDRINQPQHF.

The V gene is TRBV10-2, the J gene TRBJ1-1, with TRBD1 identical over 9 bases. Germline V gives CDR1 WSHSY, CDR2 SAAADI. Losses at the gene ends were 7 bases for V and 5 bases for J; bases not matched to a gene: 8. The CDR3 spans 14 residues. The CDR3 sequence is CASISGTGRTEAFF. The DNA for the CDR3 is TGCGCCAGCATTTCAGGGACAGGGCGAACTGAAGCTTTCTTT.

The chain couples TRBV12-2 to TRBJ2-7; the table's D call TRBD2 went unverified against the DNA. TRBV12-2 is given as a pseudogene. The CDR3 length is 17 residues. CDR3 coding DNA: TGTGCAAGTCGCTTAGCCTCGACCTCGGCAGGGAGGCACGAGCAGTACGTC. As protein: CASRLASTSAGRHEQYV.

The V and J genes are TRBV6-2 or TRBV6-3 and TRBJ2-2, with D possibly TRBD1 on 5 matching bases. The CDR3 sequence is 14 residues long. The V gene lost 4 bases and the J gene lost 1 base, with 7 bases spanning the gap. Germline-derived CDR1 and CDR2 are MNHEY and SVGEGT. The CDR3 region is CASSLGLNTGELFF. The CDR3 coding sequence is TGTGCCAGCAGTTTGGGGCTGAACACCGGGGAGCTGTTTTTT.

The rearrangement uses TRBV9 and TRBJ2-3; D possibly corresponds to TRBD1 (6 bases). Germline CDR1 SGDLS, CDR2 YYNGEE. V gave up 2 bases and J gave up 3 bases, with 13 bases separating them. This CDR3 is built from 15 residues. CDR3 amino acids: CASSVTPTGTDTQYF. Here the CDR3 DNA reads TGTGCCAGCAGCGTCACTCCAACAGGGACAGATACGCAGTATTTT. Together with reference TRBV9 and TRBJ2-3, the CDR3 gives the full variable domain: DSGVTQTPKHLITATGQRVTLRCSPRSGDLSVYWYQQSLDQGLQFLIQYYNGEERAKGNILERFSAQQFPDLHSELNLSSLELGDSALYFCASSVTPTGTDTQYFGPGTRLTVL.

V usage is TRBV18 and J usage is TRBJ1-2, with 7 bases fitting TRBD1. The CDR3 length is 14 residues. V trimming: 3 bases; J trimming: 6 bases; junction bases outside the gene matches: 7. CDR1 and CDR2 (germline): KGHSH, LQKENI. The CDR3, as DNA: TGTGCCAGCTCACCGGGACAGCGTGGAGATGGCTACACCTTC. Protein sequence: CASSPGQRGDGYTF.

This clone was seen just once. The chain has TRBV5-1 and TRBJ1-1; 10 bases agree with TRBD1. After removal of 4 bases from V and 5 bases from J, the junction contained 8 bases not matched to a gene. CDR1 and CDR2 (germline): SGHRS, YFSETQ. The CDR3 covers 15 residues. CDR3 bases: TGCGCCAGCAGCAGAGGGACAGGGGAGGAGACTGAAGCTTTCTTT. It translates to CASSRGTGEETEAFF.

The chain joins TRBV5-1 to TRBJ1-4; 12 nucleotides agree with TRBD1. Germline-derived CDR1 and CDR2 are SGHRS and YFSETQ. The CDR3 spans 15 residues. Trimming took 4 bases from V and 7 from J; bases not matched to a gene: 5. As DNA, the CDR3 is TGCGCCAGCAGCCTGGGACAGGGGGCCGTTGAAAAACTGTTTTTT. Protein product: CASSLGQGAVEKLFF.